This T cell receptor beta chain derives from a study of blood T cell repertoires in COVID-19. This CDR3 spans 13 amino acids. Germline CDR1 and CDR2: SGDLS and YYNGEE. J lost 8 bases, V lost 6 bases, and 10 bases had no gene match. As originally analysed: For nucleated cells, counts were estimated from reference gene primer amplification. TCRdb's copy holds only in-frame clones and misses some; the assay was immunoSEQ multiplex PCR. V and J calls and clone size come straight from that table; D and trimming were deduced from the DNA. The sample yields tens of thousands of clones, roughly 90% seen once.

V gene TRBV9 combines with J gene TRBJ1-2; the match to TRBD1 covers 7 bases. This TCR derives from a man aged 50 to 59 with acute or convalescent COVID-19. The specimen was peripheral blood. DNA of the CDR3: TGTGCCAGCACGGGACAGTCTATGGTAGGCTACACCTTC. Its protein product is CASTGQSMVGYTF.